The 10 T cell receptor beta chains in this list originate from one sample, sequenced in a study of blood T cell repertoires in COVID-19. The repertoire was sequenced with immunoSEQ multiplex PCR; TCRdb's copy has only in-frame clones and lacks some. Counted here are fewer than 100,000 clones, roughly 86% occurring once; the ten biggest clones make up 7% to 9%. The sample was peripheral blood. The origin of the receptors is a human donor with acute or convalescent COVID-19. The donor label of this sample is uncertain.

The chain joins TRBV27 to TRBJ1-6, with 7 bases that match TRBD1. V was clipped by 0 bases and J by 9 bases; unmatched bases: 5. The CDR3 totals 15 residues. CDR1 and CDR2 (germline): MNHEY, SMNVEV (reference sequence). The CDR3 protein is CASSLSTGVSSPLHF. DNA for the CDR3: TGTGCCAGCAGTTTATCTACAGGGGTTAGTTCACCCCTCCACTTT.

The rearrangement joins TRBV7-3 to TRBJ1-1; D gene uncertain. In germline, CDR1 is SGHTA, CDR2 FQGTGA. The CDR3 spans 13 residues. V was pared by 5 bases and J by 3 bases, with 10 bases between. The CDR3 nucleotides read TGTGCCAGCAGCGCCAACCAGGACACTGAAGCTTTCTTT. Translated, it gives CASSANQDTEAFF.

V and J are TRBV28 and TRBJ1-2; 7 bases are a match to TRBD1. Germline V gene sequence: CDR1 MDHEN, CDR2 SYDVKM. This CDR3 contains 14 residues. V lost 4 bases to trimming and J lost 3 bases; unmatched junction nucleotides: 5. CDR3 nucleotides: TGTGCCAGCAGTTCAGAGGGACAGTACTATGGCTACACCTTC. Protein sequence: CASSSEGQYYGYTF.

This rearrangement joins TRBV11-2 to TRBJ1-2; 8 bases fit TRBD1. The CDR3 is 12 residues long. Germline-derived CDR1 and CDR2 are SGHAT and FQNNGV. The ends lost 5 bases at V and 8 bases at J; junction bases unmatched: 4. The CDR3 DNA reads TGTGCCAGCAGCCGTGACAGGGGAGGCTACACCTTC. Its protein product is CASSRDRGGYTF.

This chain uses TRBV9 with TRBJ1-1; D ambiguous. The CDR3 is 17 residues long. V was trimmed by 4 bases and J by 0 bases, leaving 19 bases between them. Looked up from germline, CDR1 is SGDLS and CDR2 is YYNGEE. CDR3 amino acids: CASSPTGRVSMNTEAFF. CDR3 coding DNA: TGTGCCAGCAGCCCGACGGGAAGGGTCTCTATGAACACTGAAGCTTTCTTT.

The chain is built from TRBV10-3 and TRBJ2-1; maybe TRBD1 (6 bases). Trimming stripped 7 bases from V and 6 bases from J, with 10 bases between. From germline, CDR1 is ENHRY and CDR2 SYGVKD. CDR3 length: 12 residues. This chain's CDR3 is CAITTGTNEQFF. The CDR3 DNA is TGTGCCATCACCACAGGGACCAATGAGCAGTTCTTC.

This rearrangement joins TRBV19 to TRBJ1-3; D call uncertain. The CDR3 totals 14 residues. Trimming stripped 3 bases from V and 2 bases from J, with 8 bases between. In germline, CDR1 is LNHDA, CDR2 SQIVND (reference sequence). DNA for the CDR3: TGTGCCAGTAGTATGGGAGGGACTGGAAACACCATATATTTT. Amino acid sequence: CASSMGGTGNTIYF.

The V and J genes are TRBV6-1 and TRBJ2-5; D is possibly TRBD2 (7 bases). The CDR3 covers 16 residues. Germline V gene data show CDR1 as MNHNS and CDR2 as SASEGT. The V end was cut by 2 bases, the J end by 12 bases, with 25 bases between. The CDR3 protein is CASSEKSLVNGGPEYF. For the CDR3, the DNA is TGTGCCAGCAGTGAAAAGTCTTTGGTGAACGGGGGGCCCGAGTACTTC.

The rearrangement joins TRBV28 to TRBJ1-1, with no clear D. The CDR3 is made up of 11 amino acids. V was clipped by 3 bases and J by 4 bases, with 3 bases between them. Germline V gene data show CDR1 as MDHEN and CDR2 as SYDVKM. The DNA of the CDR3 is TGTGCCAGCAGTTTCATCACTGAAGCTTTCTTT. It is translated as CASSFITEAFF.

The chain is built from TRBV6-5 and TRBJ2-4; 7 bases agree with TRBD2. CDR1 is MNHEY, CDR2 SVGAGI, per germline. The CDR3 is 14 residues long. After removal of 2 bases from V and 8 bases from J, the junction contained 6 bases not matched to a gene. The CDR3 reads CASSYGGGPDIQYF. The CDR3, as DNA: TGTGCCAGCAGTTACGGGGGGGGACCGGACATTCAGTACTTC.